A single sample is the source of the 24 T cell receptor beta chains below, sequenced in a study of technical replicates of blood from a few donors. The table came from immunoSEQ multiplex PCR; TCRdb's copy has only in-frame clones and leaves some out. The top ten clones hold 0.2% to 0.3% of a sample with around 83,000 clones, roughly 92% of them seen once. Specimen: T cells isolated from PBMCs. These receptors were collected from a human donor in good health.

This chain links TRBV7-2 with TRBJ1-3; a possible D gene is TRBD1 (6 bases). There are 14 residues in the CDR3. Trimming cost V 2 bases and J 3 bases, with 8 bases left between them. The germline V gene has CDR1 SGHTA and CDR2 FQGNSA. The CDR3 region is CASSLYRDGNTIYF. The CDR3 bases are TGTGCCAGCAGCTTATACAGGGATGGAAACACCATATATTTT.

CDR3 protein: CAIPQGEGANVLTF. Written as DNA, the CDR3 is TGTGCCATCCCTCAGGGGGAGGGGGCCAACGTCCTGACTTTC. The chain combines TRBV10-3 with TRBJ2-6; 7 bases agree with TRBD1. Trimming at V came to 8 bases and at J to 4 bases, leaving 5 bases not matched to a gene. This CDR3 spans 14 amino acids. Germline V gene data show CDR1 as ENHRY and CDR2 as SYGVKD.

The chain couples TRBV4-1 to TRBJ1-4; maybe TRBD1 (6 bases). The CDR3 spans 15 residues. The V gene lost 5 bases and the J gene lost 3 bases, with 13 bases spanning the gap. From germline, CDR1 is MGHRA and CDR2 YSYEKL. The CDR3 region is CASSAQGLPNEKLFF. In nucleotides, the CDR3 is TGCGCCAGCAGCGCACAGGGTTTGCCTAATGAAAAACTGTTTTTT.

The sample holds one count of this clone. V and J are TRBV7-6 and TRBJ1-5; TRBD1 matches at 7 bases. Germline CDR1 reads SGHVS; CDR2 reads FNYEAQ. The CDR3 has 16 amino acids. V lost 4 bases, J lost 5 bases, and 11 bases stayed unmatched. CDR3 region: CASSSIRDSQYQPQHF. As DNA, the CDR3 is TGTGCCAGCAGCTCGATCCGGGACAGCCAATATCAGCCCCAGCATTTT.

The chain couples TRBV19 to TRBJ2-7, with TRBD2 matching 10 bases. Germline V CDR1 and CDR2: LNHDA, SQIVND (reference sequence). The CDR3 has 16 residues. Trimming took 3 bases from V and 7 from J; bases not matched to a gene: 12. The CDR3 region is CASSMSGTSADSEQYF. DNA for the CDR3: TGTGCCAGTAGTATGTCCGGGACTAGCGCCGATTCGGAGCAGTACTTC. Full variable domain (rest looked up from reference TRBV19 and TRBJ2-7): DGGITQSPKYLFRKEGQNVTLSCEQNLNHDAMYWYRQDPGQGLRLIYYSQIVNDFQKGDIAEGYSVSREKKESFPLTVTSAQKNPTAFYLCASSMSGTSADSEQYFGPGTRLTVT.

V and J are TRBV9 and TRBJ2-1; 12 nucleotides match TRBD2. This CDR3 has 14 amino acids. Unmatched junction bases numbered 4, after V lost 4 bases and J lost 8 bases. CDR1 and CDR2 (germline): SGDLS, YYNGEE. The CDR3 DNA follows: TGTGCCAGCAGCCTCAGACTAGCGGGAGATGAGCAGTTCTTC. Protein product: CASSLRLAGDEQFF. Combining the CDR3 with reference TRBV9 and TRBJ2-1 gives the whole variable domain DSGVTQTPKHLITATGQRVTLRCSPRSGDLSVYWYQQSLDQGLQFLIQYYNGEERAKGNILERFSAQQFPDLHSELNLSSLELGDSALYFCASSLRLAGDEQFFGPGTRLTVL.

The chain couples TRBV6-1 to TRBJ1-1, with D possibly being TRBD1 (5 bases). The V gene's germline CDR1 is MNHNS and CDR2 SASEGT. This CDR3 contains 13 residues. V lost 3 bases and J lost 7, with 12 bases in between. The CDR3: CASSDPQRGEAFF. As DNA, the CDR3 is TGTGCCAGCAGTGACCCCCAAAGGGGTGAAGCTTTCTTT.

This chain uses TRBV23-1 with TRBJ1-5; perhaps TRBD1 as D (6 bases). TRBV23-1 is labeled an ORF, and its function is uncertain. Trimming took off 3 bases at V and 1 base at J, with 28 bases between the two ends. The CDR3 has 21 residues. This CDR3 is CASSHLPYTKKQGSSNQPQHF. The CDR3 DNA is TGCGCCAGCAGTCACCTCCCGTACACGAAAAAACAGGGATCGAGCAATCAGCCCCAGCATTTT.

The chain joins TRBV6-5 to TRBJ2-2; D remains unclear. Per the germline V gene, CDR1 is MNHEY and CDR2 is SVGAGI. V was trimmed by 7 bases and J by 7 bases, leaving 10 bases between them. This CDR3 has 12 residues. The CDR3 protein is CASTQVDGELFF. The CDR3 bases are TGTGCCAGCACCCAGGTCGACGGGGAGCTGTTTTTT.

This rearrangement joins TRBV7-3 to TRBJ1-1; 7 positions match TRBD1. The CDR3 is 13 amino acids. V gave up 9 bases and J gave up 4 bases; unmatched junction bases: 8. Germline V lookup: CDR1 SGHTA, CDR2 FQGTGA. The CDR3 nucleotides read TGTGCCAGTGGATACAGGGACAGCACTGAAGCTTTCTTT. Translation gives CASGYRDSTEAFF. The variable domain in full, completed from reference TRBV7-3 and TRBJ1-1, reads GAGVSQTPSNKVTEKGKYVELRCDPISGHTALYWYRQSLGQGPEFLIYFQGTGAADDSGLPNDRFFAVRPEGSVSTLKIQRTERGDSAVYLCASGYRDSTEAFFGQGTRLTVV.

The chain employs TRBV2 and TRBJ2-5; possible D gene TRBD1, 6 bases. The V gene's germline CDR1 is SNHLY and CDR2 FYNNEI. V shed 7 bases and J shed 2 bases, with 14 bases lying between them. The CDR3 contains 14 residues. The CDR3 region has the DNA TGTGCCAGCACGTATAAACAGGGACAAGAGACCCAGTACTTC. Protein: CASTYKQGQETQYF.

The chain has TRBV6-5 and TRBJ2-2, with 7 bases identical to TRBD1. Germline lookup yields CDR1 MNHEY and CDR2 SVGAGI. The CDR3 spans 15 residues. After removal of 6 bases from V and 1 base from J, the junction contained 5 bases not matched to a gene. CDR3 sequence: CASRRRDRNTGELFF. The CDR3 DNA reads TGTGCCAGCAGACGCCGGGACAGGAACACCGGGGAGCTGTTTTTT.

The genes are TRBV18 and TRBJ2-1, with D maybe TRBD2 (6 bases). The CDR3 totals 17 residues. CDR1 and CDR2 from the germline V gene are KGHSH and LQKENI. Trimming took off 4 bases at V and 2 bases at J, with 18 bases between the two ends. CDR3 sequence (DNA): TGTGCCAGCTCACGGGATTTAGCGGTGACTACCTACAATGAGCAGTTCTTC. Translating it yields CASSRDLAVTTYNEQFF.

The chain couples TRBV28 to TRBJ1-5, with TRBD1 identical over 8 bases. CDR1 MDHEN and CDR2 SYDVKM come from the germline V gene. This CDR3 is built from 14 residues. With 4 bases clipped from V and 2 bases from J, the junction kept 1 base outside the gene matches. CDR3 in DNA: TGTGCCAGCAGTTCGACAGGGGGCAATCAGCCCCAGCATTTT. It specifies CASSSTGGNQPQHF.

In DNA form, the CDR3 reads TGTGCCAGCCCCCGAACTAGCGGGAGTCCCTACGAGCAGTACTTC. This encodes CASPRTSGSPYEQYF. This chain uses TRBV6-1 with TRBJ2-7; TRBD2 aligns across 11 bases. CDR3 length equals 15 residues. Germline CDR1 is MNHNS and CDR2 is SASEGT. V lost 8 bases and J lost 2; bases outside the gene matches: 8.

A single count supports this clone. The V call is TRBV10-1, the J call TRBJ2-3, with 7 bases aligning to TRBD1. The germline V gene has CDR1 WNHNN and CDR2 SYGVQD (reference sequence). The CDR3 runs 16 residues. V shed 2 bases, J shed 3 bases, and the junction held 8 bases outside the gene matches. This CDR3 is CASSEVRGGLTDTQYF. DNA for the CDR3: TGCGCCAGCAGTGAGGTACGAGGGGGCCTTACAGATACGCAGTATTTT.

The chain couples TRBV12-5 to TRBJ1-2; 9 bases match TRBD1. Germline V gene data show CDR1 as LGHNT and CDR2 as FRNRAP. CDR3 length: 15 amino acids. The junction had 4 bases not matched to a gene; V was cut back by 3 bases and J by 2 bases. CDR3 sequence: CASGLQGARNYGYTF. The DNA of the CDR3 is TGTGCTAGTGGTTTACAGGGGGCGAGGAACTATGGCTACACCTTC.

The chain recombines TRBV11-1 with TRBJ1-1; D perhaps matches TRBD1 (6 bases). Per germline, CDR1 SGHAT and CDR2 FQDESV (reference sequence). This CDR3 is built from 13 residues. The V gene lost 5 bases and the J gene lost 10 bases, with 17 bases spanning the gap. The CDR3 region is CASSEGVEGRAFF. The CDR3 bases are TGTGCCAGCAGCGAGGGGGTCGAGGGTAGAGCTTTCTTT.

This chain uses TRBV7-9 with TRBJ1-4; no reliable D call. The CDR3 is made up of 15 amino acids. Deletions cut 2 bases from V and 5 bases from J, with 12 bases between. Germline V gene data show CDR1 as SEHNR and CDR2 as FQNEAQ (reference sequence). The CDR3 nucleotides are TGTGCCAGCAGCTTATTAGCCGGGAGCAATGAAAAACTGTTTTTT. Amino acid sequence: CASSLLAGSNEKLFF.

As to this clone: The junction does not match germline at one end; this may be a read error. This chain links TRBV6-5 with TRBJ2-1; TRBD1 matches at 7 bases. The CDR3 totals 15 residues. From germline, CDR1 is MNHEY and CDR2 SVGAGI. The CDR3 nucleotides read TGTGCCACCAGTCGGCGCCCCGGGACAGCTGGTGAGCAGTTCTTC. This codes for CATSRRPGTAGEQFF.

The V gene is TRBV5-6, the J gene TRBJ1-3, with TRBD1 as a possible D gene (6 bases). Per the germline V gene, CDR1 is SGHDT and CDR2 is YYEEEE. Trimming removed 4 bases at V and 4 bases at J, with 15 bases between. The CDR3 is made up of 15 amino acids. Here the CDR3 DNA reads TGTGCCAGCAGCCTCCCAGGGGCGCGGGGAAACACCATATATTTT. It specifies CASSLPGARGNTIYF.

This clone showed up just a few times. This CDR3 reads CASGSEFGYTF. CDR3 nucleotide sequence: TGTGCCAGCGGTAGCGAATTCGGCTACACCTTC. The chain combines TRBV2 with TRBJ1-2; D call uncertain. Germline V lookup: CDR1 SNHLY, CDR2 FYNNEI. The CDR3 is 11 amino acids. The V end lost 8 bases, the J end lost 8 bases, and 12 bases lay between the germline ends.

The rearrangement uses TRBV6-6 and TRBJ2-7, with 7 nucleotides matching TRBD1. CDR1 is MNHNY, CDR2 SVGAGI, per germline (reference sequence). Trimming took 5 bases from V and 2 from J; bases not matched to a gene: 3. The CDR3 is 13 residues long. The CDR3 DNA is TGTGCCAGCAGTACCGGGACAGCCTACGAGCAGTACTTC. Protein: CASSTGTAYEQYF.

The CDR3, as DNA: TGTGCCAGCCAGACAGGGTTGAACTATGGCTACACCTTC. Protein product: CASQTGLNYGYTF. V and J are TRBV6-1 and TRBJ1-2; TRBD1 matches 7 bases. V was pared by 8 bases and J by 2 bases, with 5 bases of the junction left unmatched. The CDR3 contains 13 residues. From germline, CDR1 is MNHNS and CDR2 SASEGT.